The 30 T cell receptor beta chains listed next were all sequenced from one sample in a study of T-cell reconstitution after alpha-beta-depleted transplantation in children. Unique molecular identifiers were incorporated when the TCRbeta library was constructed. TCRdb passed the PCR reads through MiXCR, listing each CDR3 protein once. The sample yields over 550,000 distinct CDR3 sequences, roughly 10% seen once. The specimen comprised PBMCs from the stem cell graft donor, sampled from the stem cell graft. These receptors all stem from a human donor who donated a stem cell graft to a child with acute myeloid leukemia.

This clonotype has more than one count but fewer than ten. This sequence joins TRBV7-2 and TRBJ2-5; D might be TRBD2 (7 bases). The CDR3 runs 14 residues. Trimming removed 5 bases from V and 4 bases from J, with 14 bases in between. In germline, CDR1 is SGHTA, CDR2 FQGNSA. This chain's CDR3 is CASSASGGRETQYF. The CDR3 coding sequence is TGTGCCAGCAGCGCCTCCGGGGGGCGAGAGACCCAGTACTTC.

This clonotype was recorded at least ten times. The chain combines TRBV3-1 with TRBJ2-5, with 9 bases fitting TRBD1. V was pared by 1 base and J by 7 bases, with 4 bases of the junction left unmatched. Germline CDR1 reads LGHDT; CDR2 reads YNNKEL (reference sequence). This CDR3 spans 14 amino acids. CDR3 nucleotides: TGTGCCAGCAGCCAAGGCGGACAGGGGACGACCCAGTACTTC. It codes for CASSQGGQGTTQYF.

This chain links TRBV9 with TRBJ2-4, with D tentatively TRBD2 (5 bases). Germline V lookup: CDR1 SGDLS, CDR2 YYNGEE. With 4 bases removed from V and 9 bases from J, the gap between germline ends came to 8 bases. The CDR3 is 11 residues long. This chain's CDR3 is CASSLGGIQYF. CDR3 sequence (DNA): TGTGCCAGCAGCCTAGGAGGCATTCAGTACTTC.

The chain uses TRBV7-3 and TRBJ2-7; TRBD2 matches at 11 bases. Per the germline V gene, CDR1 is SGHTA and CDR2 is FQGTGA. This CDR3 contains 16 residues. V trimming: 1 base; J trimming: 4 bases; junction bases outside the gene matches: 6. The CDR3 coding sequence is TGTGCCAGCAGCTTAAGCCCTAGCGGGAGGCTATACGAGCAGTACTTC. Its protein product is CASSLSPSGRLYEQYF.

This clonotype was picked up a small number of times. This sequence joins TRBV5-1 and TRBJ2-7, with 8 bases aligning to TRBD2. CDR1 is SGHRS and CDR2 is YFSETQ in the germline V gene. The CDR3 has 16 residues. The J segment lost 5 bases and the V segment lost 4 bases, leaving 14 bases of the junction unmatched. The CDR3: CASSHPGRAGANEQYF. DNA of the CDR3: TGCGCCAGCAGCCATCCTGGACGAGCGGGAGCCAACGAGCAGTACTTC.

Ten or more counts support this clonotype. The V gene is TRBV15, the J gene TRBJ1-1; 8 bases line up with TRBD1. CDR3 length: 13 amino acids. With V trimmed by 2 bases and J by 11 bases, 7 bases remained unmatched. From germline, CDR1 is LNHNV and CDR2 YYDKDF (reference sequence). The DNA for the CDR3 is TGTGCCACCAGCAGATCCCTGACAGGGGAGGCTTTCTTT. It codes for CATSRSLTGEAFF.

This clonotype has at least ten counts. The J gene is TRBJ2-2, the V gene TRBV3-1, with a weak D call TRBD2 (5 bases). This CDR3 comprises 21 residues. V was shortened by 4 bases and J by 1 base, with 28 bases between the two germline ends. In germline, CDR1 is LGHDT, CDR2 YNNKEL (reference sequence). The CDR3 nucleotides are TGTGCCAGCAGCCTCGGGAAAGGAACTTATTCACAGACCGGGAACACCGGGGAGCTGTTTTTT. It codes for CASSLGKGTYSQTGNTGELFF.

This clonotype was seen repeatedly, ten times or more. The V and J genes are TRBV6-2 or TRBV6-3 and TRBJ2-7, with 10 bases that match TRBD1. The V gene's germline CDR1 is MNHEY and CDR2 SVGEGT. V dropped 7 bases and J dropped 1; count of bases not matched to a gene: 10. This CDR3 is 16 amino acids long. The CDR3 loop reads CASNYDGTGVSYEQYF. The CDR3 DNA sequence: TGTGCCAGCAACTACGACGGGACAGGGGTTTCCTACGAGCAGTACTTC.

This clonotype was picked up many times. The CDR3 DNA follows: TGTGCCAGCAAGCAATCTAGCACAGATACGCAGTATTTT. Translating it yields CASKQSSTDTQYF. The chain couples TRBV6-6 to TRBJ2-3; no definite D call. Germline V gives CDR1 MNHNY, CDR2 SVGAGI (reference sequence). This CDR3 spans 13 amino acids. Trimming shortened V by 7 bases and J by 0 bases, and 8 bases separated the two germline ends.

This sequence joins TRBV5-1 and TRBJ1-1; no clear D gene. Trimming removed 0 bases from V and 7 bases from J, with 7 bases in between. This CDR3 contains 12 residues. Germline lookup yields CDR1 SGHRS and CDR2 YFSETQ. CDR3: CASSLGSGEAFF. For the CDR3, the DNA is TGCGCCAGCAGCTTGGGTTCCGGTGAAGCTTTCTTT.

The genes are TRBV27 and TRBJ1-5; no clear D gene. This CDR3 has 15 residues. Germline V lookup: CDR1 MNHEY, CDR2 SMNVEV (reference sequence). Deletions cut 5 bases from V and 2 bases from J, with 13 bases between. CDR3 sequence: CASSRVLGGNQPQHF. CDR3 DNA: TGTGCCAGCAGTCGCGTCTTGGGTGGCAATCAGCCCCAGCATTTT.

The chain uses TRBV30 and TRBJ1-5; D uncertain. CDR3 length equals 15 residues. The V and J ends lost 4 bases and 1 base respectively, with 14 bases between them. Per the germline V gene, CDR1 is GTSNPN and CDR2 is SVGIG (reference sequence). The CDR3 nucleotides are TGTGCCTGGAAGGATCCCAGGTCCAGCAATCAGCCCCAGCATTTT. This codes for CAWKDPRSSNQPQHF.

This clonotype was counted at least ten times. The rearrangement links TRBV28 to TRBJ2-7; 7 bases align to TRBD2. Germline V gives CDR1 MDHEN, CDR2 SYDVKM. CDR3 size: 14 residues. The V and J ends lost 3 bases and 1 base, in that order; junction bases with no gene match: 3. DNA for the CDR3: TGTGCCAGCAGTTTGGGGGGGAAATCCTACGAGCAGTACTTC. Translated, it gives CASSLGGKSYEQYF.

J is TRBJ2-4 and V is TRBV5-4; 11 nucleotides match TRBD1. Germline CDR1 SGHNT, CDR2 YYREEE (reference sequence). There are 13 residues in the CDR3. The junction had 4 bases not matched to a gene; V was cut back by 0 bases and J by 14 bases. The CDR3 DNA follows: TGTGCCAGCAGCTTGGCTCGGACAGGGGGCAAGTACTTC. It translates to CASSLARTGGKYF.

This clonotype occurred a few times. CDR3 loop: CASSKDGEGRERPSDTQYF. For the CDR3, the DNA is TGTGCCAGCAGCAAGGACGGTGAGGGGCGGGAGCGACCTTCCGATACGCAGTATTTT. The chain has TRBV7-8 and TRBJ2-3, with TRBD2 identical over 7 bases. The V segment lost 5 bases and the J segment 6 bases; nucleotides outside the gene matches: 23. The germline V gene encodes CDR1 SGHVS and CDR2 FQNEAQ. There are 19 residues in the CDR3.

The chain recombines TRBV4-2 with TRBJ2-3; 11 bases agree with TRBD2. The V segment lost 4 bases and the J segment 0 bases; nucleotides outside the gene matches: 15. The V gene's germline CDR1 is LGHNA and CDR2 YNFKEQ. This CDR3 is built from 20 residues. The CDR3 coding sequence is TGTGCCAGCAGCCCCTTGACTAGCGGGACTACCTTTGATAGCACAGATACGCAGTATTTT. Encoded protein: CASSPLTSGTTFDSTDTQYF.

This clonotype occurred many times. The chain joins TRBV3-1 to TRBJ2-3; D ambiguous. CDR1 and CDR2 from the germline V gene are LGHDT and YNNKEL (reference sequence). The V end was cut by 0 bases, the J end by 11 bases, with 9 bases between. CDR3 length equals 12 residues. In DNA form, the CDR3 reads TGTGCCAGCAGCCAAGATAGAACGGAGCAGTATTTT. This sequence encodes CASSQDRTEQYF.

This clonotype turned up a few times. This rearrangement joins TRBV15 to TRBJ2-1, with TRBD1 identical over 8 bases. Unmatched junction bases numbered 5, after V lost 5 bases and J lost 2 bases. Germline V gene sequence: CDR1 LNHNV, CDR2 YYDKDF (reference sequence). The CDR3 is 15 amino acids. Here the CDR3 reads CATSGGTGAYNEQFF. CDR3 nucleotides: TGTGCCACCAGCGGGGGGACAGGTGCCTACAATGAGCAGTTCTTC. Supplemented by reference TRBV15 and TRBJ2-1, the full variable domain reads DAMVIQNPRYQVTQFGKPVTLSCSQTLNHNVMYWYQQKSSQAPKLLFHYYDKDFNNEADTPDNFQSRRPNTSFCFLDIRSPGLGDTAMYLCATSGGTGAYNEQFFGPGTRLTVL.

The chain has TRBV3-1 and TRBJ2-2, with 7 bases aligning to TRBD1. Germline V gene data show CDR1 as LGHDT and CDR2 as YNNKEL (reference sequence). The CDR3 covers 18 residues. Trimming removed 1 base from V and 0 bases from J; junction bases left unmatched: 8. CDR3 loop: CASSQGPPGTANTGELFF. The CDR3 DNA is TGTGCCAGCAGCCAAGGGCCCCCCGGGACAGCGAACACCGGGGAGCTGTTTTTT. Looking up the rest from reference TRBV3-1 and TRBJ2-2 gives the full variable domain: DTAVSQTPKYLVTQMGNDKSIKCEQNLGHDTMYWYKQDSKKFLKIMFSYNNKELIINETVPNRFSPKSPDKAHLNLHINSLELGDSAVYFCASSQGPPGTANTGELFFGEGSRLTVL.

There are many counts of this clonotype. The V gene is TRBV20-1, the J gene TRBJ2-1; no clear D. Germline V gene data show CDR1 as DFQATT and CDR2 as SNEGSKA (reference sequence). Trimming left V 0 bases short and J 12 bases short, with 18 bases between. CDR3 length equals 14 residues. Here the CDR3 reads CSARDPGPMTRQFF. CDR3 DNA sequence: TGCAGTGCTAGAGATCCCGGACCGATGACGAGGCAGTTCTTC.

This clonotype has ten or more counts. The rearrangement joins TRBV7-2 to TRBJ2-7, with a possible D match to TRBD1 (5 bases). CDR1 and CDR2 (germline): SGHTA, FQGNSA. This CDR3 contains 14 residues. With 1 base removed from V and 2 bases from J, the gap between germline ends came to 9 bases. The CDR3 bases are TGTGCCAGCAGCTTAGTCGCAGGGACCTACGAGCAGTACTTC. Its protein is CASSLVAGTYEQYF.

This clonotype showed up many times. The chain combines TRBV12-3 or TRBV12-4 with TRBJ2-7; tentative D call: TRBD1 (6 bases). Trimming removed 7 bases at V and 7 bases at J, with 11 bases between. This CDR3 comprises 11 residues. CDR3 sequence reads: CASTATGEQYF. The CDR3 nucleotides read TGTGCCAGCACCGCAACAGGGGAGCAGTACTTC.

In its sample, this clonotype was seen many times. At one of its ends the junction is not consistent with the germline gene, which may arise from a read error. The gene calls are TRBV6-5 and TRBJ2-5; no firm D call. This CDR3 comprises 15 residues. In germline, CDR1 is MNHEY, CDR2 SVGAGI. Here the CDR3 DNA reads TGTGCCAGCAGTTACTCGATATTTAACCAGGAGACCCAGTACTTC. Its protein is CASSYSIFNQETQYF.

This clonotype was seen more than once but under ten times. At one boundary the junction diverges from the germline segment, which might be a read error. V gene TRBV11-2 combines with J gene TRBJ2-1; the D is unclear. Germline lookup yields CDR1 SGHAT and CDR2 FQNNGV. This CDR3 is built from 12 residues. The CDR3 region has the DNA TGTGCCAGCAGCTTCGGCATTCCCCCCGGAATCTTC. Protein sequence: CASSFGIPPGIF.

This clonotype was observed a few times. The rearrangement links TRBV9 to TRBJ1-2; the match to TRBD1 covers 8 bases. Germline V CDR1 and CDR2: SGDLS, YYNGEE. This CDR3 comprises 16 residues. V shed 3 bases and J 5 bases; nucleotides not matched to a gene: 12. The CDR3 loop reads CASSGLTGTGEYGYTF. CDR3 DNA sequence: TGTGCCAGCAGCGGACTAACCGGGACAGGCGAATATGGCTACACCTTC. Based on the CDR3 plus reference TRBV9 and TRBJ1-2, the full variable domain is DSGVTQTPKHLITATGQRVTLRCSPRSGDLSVYWYQQSLDQGLQFLIQYYNGEERAKGNILERFSAQQFPDLHSELNLSSLELGDSALYFCASSGLTGTGEYGYTFGSGTRLTVV.

About this clonotype itself: Being one base from a much bigger clone, this may be a read error. This sequence joins TRBV5-1 and TRBJ2-1; D gene uncertain. The CDR3 runs to 13 residues. Per germline, CDR1 SGHRS and CDR2 YFSETQ. The CDR3 bases are TGCGCCAGCAGCTTGGAAGGGTTGGATGAGCAGTGCTTC. Encoded protein: CASSLEGLDEQCF.

This clonotype has at least ten counts. This chain links TRBV18 with TRBJ2-1; a weak D match, TRBD2 (6 bases). CDR1 and CDR2 from the germline V gene are KGHSH and LQKENI. The CDR3 spans 16 residues. V lost 2 bases, J lost 0 bases, and 11 bases lay in between. The DNA of the CDR3 is TGTGCCAGCTCACCAAGTTCCGGGGGCTCCTACAATGAGCAGTTCTTC. This codes for CASSPSSGGSYNEQFF.

This CDR3 is CASSPQPHANTGELFF. CDR3 DNA sequence: TGTGCCAGCTCACCACAGCCACACGCGAACACCGGGGAGCTGTTTTTT. The chain uses TRBV18 and TRBJ2-2; D not resolved. Germline V gives CDR1 KGHSH, CDR2 LQKENI. The CDR3 is made up of 16 amino acids. Trimming pared 1 base from V and 0 bases from J, leaving 9 bases between.

The genes are TRBV4-3 and TRBJ2-7; D gene unclear. Germline V lookup: CDR1 LGHNA, CDR2 YSLEER. The CDR3 extends over 13 amino acids. Trimming left V 0 bases short and J 2 bases short, with 5 bases between. Here the CDR3 DNA reads TGCGCCAGCAGCCAAGAACGGGCCTACGAGCAGTACTTC. It encodes CASSQERAYEQYF.

This clonotype showed up many times. V is TRBV5-1 and J is TRBJ2-7, with a tentative D call TRBD2 (7 bases). Germline CDR1 is SGHRS and CDR2 is YFSETQ. V shed 4 bases and J shed 0 bases, with 17 bases lying between them. The CDR3 consists of 16 residues. The CDR3 bases are TGCGCCAGCAGCCGAATCGGAGGGGGGGCCTCCTACGAGCAGTACTTC. Its translation: CASSRIGGGASYEQYF. Based on the CDR3 plus reference TRBV5-1 and TRBJ2-7, the full variable domain is KAGVTQTPRYLIKTRGQQVTLSCSPISGHRSVSWYQQTPGQGLQFLFEYFSETQRNKGNFPGRFSGRQFSNSRSEMNVSTLELGDSALYLCASSRIGGGASYEQYFGPGTRLTVT.